This passage covers 23 T cell receptor beta chains from one sample sequenced in a study of PD-L1 blockade in urothelial cancer. Sequencing was performed with immunoSEQ multiplex PCR; in TCRdb, only in-frame clones are kept and a portion is missing. The data contain some 84,000 clones, around 87% of them singletons. The sequenced sample was PBMCs, obtained around atezolizumab (anti-PD-L1) treatment. The origin of the receptors is a woman in her 70s with urothelial cancer.

This clone was detected only a few times. DNA for the CDR3: TGTGCCAGCAGTCCCCCTCGGGGGGAATGGAGCACTGAAGCTTTCTTT. Its translation: CASSPPRGEWSTEAFF. The chain uses TRBV6-6 and TRBJ1-1; D is perhaps TRBD1 (5 bases). Germline CDR1 MNHNY, CDR2 SVGAGI (reference sequence). This CDR3 has 16 amino acids. With 5 bases removed from V and 4 bases from J, the gap between germline ends came to 20 bases.

There are a few counts of this clone. This rearrangement joins TRBV18 to TRBJ1-2; no reliable D call. The CDR3 spans 14 residues. Trimming stripped 2 bases from V and 5 bases from J, with 12 bases between. Looked up from germline, CDR1 is KGHSH and CDR2 is LQKENI. For the CDR3, the DNA is TGTGCCAGCTCACCAACAGCTTCAGGTTATGGCTACACCTTC. As protein: CASSPTASGYGYTF.

V usage is TRBV28 and J usage is TRBJ2-7; 7 bases fit TRBD1. The CDR3 runs 13 residues. Looked up from germline, CDR1 is MDHEN and CDR2 is SYDVKM. The V and J ends lost 3 bases and 4 bases, in that order; junction bases with no gene match: 3. The CDR3 bases are TGTGCCAGCAGTTTGGGACAGAATTACGAGCAGTACTTC. Its translation: CASSLGQNYEQYF.

The table lists this clone with a count of one. V gene TRBV2 combines with J gene TRBJ2-3, with D possibly being TRBD1 (5 bases). Germline V CDR1 and CDR2: SNHLY, FYNNEI. There are 13 residues in the CDR3. Deletions cut 8 bases from V and 8 bases from J, with 17 bases between. The CDR3, as DNA: TGTGCCAGCCAATTAGGGGATGGCGGTACGCAGTATTTT. Protein sequence: CASQLGDGGTQYF.

The CDR3: CASSQALGTDTQYF. In DNA, the CDR3 is TGTGCCAGCAGCCAAGCCCTTGGCACAGATACGCAGTATTTT. This chain links TRBV7-8 with TRBJ2-3; D ambiguous. Trimming shortened V by 5 bases and J by 1 base, and 10 bases separated the two germline ends. Per germline, CDR1 SGHVS and CDR2 FQNEAQ. CDR3 length: 14 amino acids.

The rearrangement uses TRBV13 and TRBJ1-2, with no clear D. This CDR3 is built from 15 residues. Germline CDR1 reads PRHDT; CDR2 reads FYEKMQ (reference sequence). Deletions cut 0 bases from V and 3 bases from J, with 11 bases between. The CDR3: CASSLGRREDYGYTF. CDR3 coding DNA: TGTGCCAGCAGCTTAGGGCGGAGGGAAGACTATGGCTACACCTTC.

The V and J genes are TRBV2 and TRBJ1-2, with TRBD1 matching 8 bases. Germline loops: CDR1 SNHLY, CDR2 FYNNEI. The V and J ends lost 0 bases and 14 bases, in that order; junction bases with no gene match: 2. The CDR3 is 11 amino acids. The CDR3 sequence is CASSEAGQGTF. CDR3 nucleotide sequence: TGTGCCAGCAGTGAAGCAGGACAGGGAACCTTC.

The chain recombines TRBV28 with TRBJ2-7, with D possibly being TRBD2 (5 bases). V dropped 8 bases and J dropped 3 bases, with 14 bases sitting between them. The CDR3 consists of 13 residues. The V gene's germline CDR1 is MDHEN and CDR2 SYDVKM. The CDR3 DNA is TGTGCCAGCCGGGAAGGGAGATTCTACGAGCAGTACTTC. It is translated as CASREGRFYEQYF.

The chain joins TRBV5-6 to TRBJ2-7; no clear D. In germline, CDR1 is SGHDT, CDR2 YYEEEE. V was cut by 1 base and J by 2 bases, with 10 bases left in between. The CDR3 spans 14 residues. CDR3 nucleotide sequence: TGTGCCAGCAGCTTGCTTGCCGGTCCCTACGAGCAGTACTTC. This codes for CASSLLAGPYEQYF. Full variable domain (missing parts from reference TRBV5-6 and TRBJ2-7): DAGVTQSPTHLIKTRGQQVTLRCSPKSGHDTVSWYQQALGQGPQFIFQYYEEEERQRGNFPDRFSGHQFPNYSSELNVNALLLGDSALYLCASSLLAGPYEQYFGPGTRLTVT.

This chain connects TRBV7-6 to TRBJ1-1; D not resolved. V was cut by 5 bases and J by 1 base, with 20 bases left in between. This CDR3 comprises 17 residues. Germline V lookup: CDR1 SGHVS, CDR2 FNYEAQ. CDR3 residues: CASSLTRVGLTNTEAFF. The DNA for the CDR3 is TGTGCCAGCAGCCTGACTAGGGTCGGGTTAACGAACACTGAAGCTTTCTTT.

The rearrangement joins TRBV13 to TRBJ2-5; D uncertain. This CDR3 comprises 15 residues. V shed 6 bases and J shed 1 base, with 15 bases lying between them. From germline, CDR1 is PRHDT and CDR2 FYEKMQ (reference sequence). The CDR3 protein is CASSHSSWVQETQYF. The DNA of the CDR3 is TGTGCCAGCAGTCATAGCTCGTGGGTCCAAGAGACCCAGTACTTC.

The J gene is TRBJ2-2, the V gene TRBV7-2; 11 bases fit TRBD1. The germline V gene encodes CDR1 SGHTA and CDR2 FQGNSA. V shed 0 bases, J shed 7 bases, and the junction held 4 bases outside the gene matches. The CDR3 is made up of 16 amino acids. The CDR3, as DNA: TGTGCCAGCAGCTTAGCCTCGGGACAGGGGGGCGGGGAGCTGTTTTTT. Amino acids: CASSLASGQGGGELFF. The full variable domain, in which reference TRBV7-2 and TRBJ2-2 provide the parts outside the CDR3, is GAGVSQSPSNKVTEKGKDVELRCDPISGHTALYWYRQSLGQGLEFLIYFQGNSAPDKSGLPSDRFSAERTGGSVSTLTIQRTQQEDSAVYLCASSLASGQGGGELFFGEGSRLTVL.

The V call is TRBV29-1, the J call TRBJ1-3; no firm D call. The CDR3 runs 13 residues. Germline V lookup: CDR1 SQVTM, CDR2 ANQGSEA. The V gene lost 4 bases and the J gene lost 0 bases, with 7 bases spanning the gap. In DNA form, the CDR3 reads TGCAGCGTTGCACAGAGCTCTGGAAACACCATATATTTT. Amino acid sequence: CSVAQSSGNTIYF.

The chain uses TRBV10-1 and TRBJ2-2; TRBD1 might be the D (6 bases). CDR3 size: 14 residues. Trimming took 6 bases from V and 3 from J, leaving 11 bases between them. CDR1 is WNHNN, CDR2 SYGVQD, per germline (reference sequence). CDR3 sequence (DNA): TGCGCCAGCAGGGTAGACAGGCACACCGGGGAGCTGTTTTTT. Translating gives CASRVDRHTGELFF.

V usage is TRBV9 and J usage is TRBJ2-1, with 10 positions matching TRBD2. The germline V gene has CDR1 SGDLS and CDR2 YYNGEE. The ends lost 5 bases at V and 5 bases at J; junction bases unmatched: 7. The CDR3 consists of 15 residues. CDR3 amino acids: CASREREGIDNEQFF. CDR3 DNA: TGTGCCAGCAGAGAGCGGGAGGGAATCGACAATGAGCAGTTCTTC.

This chain uses TRBV19 with TRBJ2-5; possibly TRBD2 for D (6 bases). This CDR3 has 14 amino acids. V was trimmed by 0 bases and J by 6 bases, leaving 11 bases between them. CDR1 is LNHDA and CDR2 is SQIVND in the germline V gene (reference sequence). CDR3 nucleotides: TGTGCCAGTAGTATAGAGGCGGGGCGAAAGACCCAGTACTTC. It translates to CASSIEAGRKTQYF.

CDR3 in amino acids: CASSFSKLVVYGYTF. The CDR3 nucleotides read TGTGCCAGCAGTTTCTCTAAGCTGGTCGTTTATGGCTACACCTTC. V gene TRBV6-5 combines with J gene TRBJ1-2, with D uncertain. Germline V CDR1 and CDR2: MNHEY, SVGAGI. CDR3 length: 15 amino acids. Trimming cost V 4 bases and J 5 bases, with 17 bases left between them.

DNA of the CDR3: TGTGCCAGCAGCCCCCGACAGGGAGGACATGAAGAGACCCAGTACTTC. Protein sequence: CASSPRQGGHEETQYF. J is TRBJ2-5 and V is TRBV7-9, with TRBD1 as a possible D gene (7 bases). From germline, CDR1 is SEHNR and CDR2 FQNEAQ (reference sequence). The ends were cut back, 5 bases at V and 3 bases at J, with 19 bases in the middle. The CDR3 is 16 residues long.

This chain uses TRBV6-5 with TRBJ2-7; D ambiguous. V was trimmed by 7 bases and J by 2 bases, leaving 12 bases between them. The CDR3 spans 13 residues. Per the germline V gene, CDR1 is MNHEY and CDR2 is SVGAGI. CDR3 DNA: TGTGCCAGCAAACCCCCCCGAGCCTACGAGCAGTACTTC. Translation gives CASKPPRAYEQYF.

The rearrangement uses TRBV27 and TRBJ2-2, with D uncertain. Germline lookup yields CDR1 MNHEY and CDR2 SMNVEV (reference sequence). The germline V and J ends were trimmed by 5 bases and 7 bases, with 17 bases remaining between them. The CDR3 runs 15 residues. The CDR3 here is CASSRGPTLDGELFF. The CDR3 region has the DNA TGTGCCAGCAGTCGCGGTCCAACCCTTGACGGGGAGCTGTTTTTT.

This clone has only one observation. The chain recombines TRBV19 with TRBJ2-5; 8 nucleotides agree with TRBD1. V was pared by 3 bases and J by 5 bases, with 14 bases of the junction left unmatched. The germline gives CDR1 LNHDA, CDR2 SQIVND (reference sequence). The CDR3 consists of 17 residues. CDR3 DNA sequence: TGTGCCAGTAGTATTGAGGGCAGGGGGCGCCGGCCGGAGACCCAGTACTTC. This encodes CASSIEGRGRRPETQYF.

The CDR3 loop reads CASRDRDRTYGYTF. CDR3 sequence (DNA): TGTGCCAGCAGGGATAGGGACAGAACCTATGGCTACACCTTC. The V and J genes are TRBV28 and TRBJ1-2; 7 nucleotides agree with TRBD1. CDR1 and CDR2 (germline): MDHEN, SYDVKM. This CDR3 is 14 amino acids long. V was pared by 6 bases and J by 4 bases, with 8 bases of the junction left unmatched.

The V call is TRBV15, the J call TRBJ2-3, with D tentatively TRBD2 (6 bases). Germline CDR1 and CDR2: LNHNV and YYDKDF (reference sequence). The CDR3 sequence is 17 residues long. V lost 0 bases and J 5 bases, leaving 18 bases between the germline ends. The CDR3 here is CATSRDSGEGAVDTQYF. In DNA form, the CDR3 reads TGTGCCACCAGCAGAGATTCGGGGGAAGGGGCGGTAGATACGCAGTATTTT.